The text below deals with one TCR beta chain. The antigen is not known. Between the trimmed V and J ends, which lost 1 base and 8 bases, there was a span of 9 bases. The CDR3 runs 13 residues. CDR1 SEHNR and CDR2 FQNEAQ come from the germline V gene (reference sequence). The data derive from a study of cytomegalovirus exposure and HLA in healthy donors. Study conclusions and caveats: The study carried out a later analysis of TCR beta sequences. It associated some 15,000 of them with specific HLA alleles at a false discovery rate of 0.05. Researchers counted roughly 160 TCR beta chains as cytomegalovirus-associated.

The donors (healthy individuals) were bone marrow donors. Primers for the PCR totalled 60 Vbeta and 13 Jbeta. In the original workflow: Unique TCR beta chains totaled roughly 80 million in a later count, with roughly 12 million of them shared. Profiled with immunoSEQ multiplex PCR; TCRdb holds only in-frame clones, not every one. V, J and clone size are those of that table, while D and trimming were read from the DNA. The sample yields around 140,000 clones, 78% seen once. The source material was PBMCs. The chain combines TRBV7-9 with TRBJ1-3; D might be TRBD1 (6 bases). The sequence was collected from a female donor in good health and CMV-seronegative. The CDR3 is CASSLGQVDTIYF. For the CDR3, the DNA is TGTGCCAGCAGCTTAGGACAGGTGGACACCATATATTTT. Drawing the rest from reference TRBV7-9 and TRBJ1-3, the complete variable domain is DTGVSQNPRHKITKRGQNVTFRCDPISEHNRLYWYRQTLGQGPEFLTYFQNEAQLEKSRLLSDRFSAERPKGSFSTLEIQRTEQGDSAMYLCASSLGQVDTIYFGEGSWLTVV.